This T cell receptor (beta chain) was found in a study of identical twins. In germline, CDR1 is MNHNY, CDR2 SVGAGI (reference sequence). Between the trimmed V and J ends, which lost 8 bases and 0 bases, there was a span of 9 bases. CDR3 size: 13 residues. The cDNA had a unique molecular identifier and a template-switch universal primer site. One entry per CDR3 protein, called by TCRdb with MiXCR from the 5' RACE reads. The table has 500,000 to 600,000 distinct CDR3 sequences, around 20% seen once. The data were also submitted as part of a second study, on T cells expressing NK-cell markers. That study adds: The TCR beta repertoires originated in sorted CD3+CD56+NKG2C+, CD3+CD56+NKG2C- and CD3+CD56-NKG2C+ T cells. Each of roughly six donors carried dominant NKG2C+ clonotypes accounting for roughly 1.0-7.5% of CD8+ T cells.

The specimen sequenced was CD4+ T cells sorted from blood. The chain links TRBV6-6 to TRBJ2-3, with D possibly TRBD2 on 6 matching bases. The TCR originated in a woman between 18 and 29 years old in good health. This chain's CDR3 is CASSGGSTDTQYF. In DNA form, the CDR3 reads TGTGCCAGCTCCGGGGGTAGCACAGATACGCAGTATTTT.